This TCR beta chain is drawn from a study of T cell responses to AZD1222 COVID-19 vaccine (dated by TCRdb to about 2021). Study-wide context: Because spike-specific TCR depth and breadth did not differ between the two schedules, AZD1222 recipients who got a second dose at roughly 4 weeks were pooled with those who got a second dose at roughly 12 weeks. TCR sequencing was performed for about 240 trial participants, of whom some 200 were given two doses of AZD1222 and some 26 were given two doses of MenACWY control vaccine. Trial participants were enrolled by age into 18-55, 56-69 and 70-plus year subgroups, with roughly 160, 29 and 62 TCR-sequenced participants respectively.

The CDR3 regions of human TCRbeta chains were subjected to immunosequencing. In the paper's pipeline: Repertoire TCRs were matched against a reference library of SARS-CoV-2-specific TCRs generated with the MIRA antigen-specificity platform. Breadth meant the fraction of unique TCRs that were SARS-CoV-2-associated, whereas depth meant the fraction of total T cells that were SARS-CoV-2-associated. Using the MIRA data, every spike-specific TCR was mapped to the spike region that the TCR reacted to and assigned to either a CD4 or a CD8 class. Log10-transformed breadth and depth values were compared by one-way ANOVA with Sidak's multiple comparisons tests. What TCRdb holds here is the immuneACCESS table cut down to in-frame rearrangements. Part of the clones is not present; checked against another copy, under half of the missing clones reflect an unresolved V gene, and the others are unexplained. V and J calls and clone size are as listed in that table; D and trimming were resolved from the DNA. For this sample the table gives over 120,000 clones, of which 70% to 90% were detected only once. The ten largest clones add up to around 8% of the sample.

The cysteine opens and the phenylalanine closes a CDR3 of 12 amino acids. Only the CDR3 DNA stays, 36 bases, in frame from base 1. A distance of 8 bases separates the germline ends of V and J, which lose 3 bases and 8 bases respectively. In the case of this clone: This clone's antigen is unknown. No base quality information exists; no much larger clone differs at one position.

The time point label of this sample denotes: baseline before first vaccination. Samples from vaccinated people were obtained from the UK trials COV001 and COV002, which included a single-blind randomized controlled phase 2/3 trial of AZD1222 (ChAdOx1 nCoV-19) in healthy adults. Trial participant PBMC samples were collected at day 0 and day 28 after the second dose for TCRbeta chain sequencing. Overall results and qualifications from the work: Participants were mostly white British, with more females than males. The authors suggested clonal diversity may have been underestimated. No day 14 peak-response samples were available, so repertoires were characterized only after the peak T cell response. Reportedly, close to half of the unique spike-specific TCRs recognized epitopes lying outside the regions that are mutated in the B.1.351 and B.1.1.7 variants. In the small 56-69-year group, the increase in depth fell short of significance, most likely because of low power. CD4 TCRs associated with the vaccine covered the entire spike protein, and the dominant responses were in regions 160-218 and 743-854. After two AZD1222 doses, spike-specific TCR breadth and depth were significantly higher than at day 0 and than in MenACWY recipients. Only a handful of AZD1222 recipients were SARS-CoV-2 seropositive at baseline, limiting conclusions about previously exposed vaccinees.

Recombination connected TRBV12-3 or TRBV12-4 to TRBJ1-3, with the D gene uncertain. The receptor was isolated from an adult in good health. Material: peripheral blood, obtained on day 0 of AZD1222 vaccination. The base sequence is TGTGCCAGCAGTTTTGGTCGGGACACCATATATTTT. Its protein is CASSFGRDTIYF.